Shown below are 23 T cell receptor beta chains from a single sample sequenced in a study of CD8 T cells in Susac syndrome. It was with random hexamers that roughly 0.5 to 1 ug RNA was reverse transcribed. Each CDR3 protein is one row after TCRdb ran MiXCR on the immunoSEQ multiplex PCR reads. This table has approximately 120,000 distinct CDR3 sequences, about 93% appearing once. Source material: CD4+ T cells from PBMCs. The receptor source for this set is a human donor in good health.

The CDR3 DNA sequence: TGTGCCAGCAGCTTAGGGCTAGCGGGAGGACGTTCCTACGAGCAGTACTTC. This codes for CASSLGLAGGRSYEQYF. J is TRBJ2-7 and V is TRBV5-4; TRBD2 matches at 11 bases. This CDR3 is 17 amino acids long. J lost 1 base, V lost 2 bases, and 8 bases had no gene match. Germline CDR1 is SGHNT and CDR2 is YYREEE (reference sequence).

V is TRBV5-1 and J is TRBJ1-2, with D possibly being TRBD1 (6 bases). Between the trimmed V and J ends, which lost 0 bases and 4 bases, there was a span of 13 bases. CDR1 SGHRS and CDR2 YFSETQ come from the germline V gene. This CDR3 region has 15 residues. The CDR3 loop reads CASSLAGGTSYGYTF. In nucleotides, the CDR3 is TGCGCCAGCAGCTTGGCCGGGGGCACCTCCTATGGCTACACCTTC.

The J gene is TRBJ2-6, the V gene TRBV12-3 or TRBV12-4; 11 bases map to TRBD1. The trim removed 5 bases at V and 2 bases at J, leaving 5 bases unmatched. The CDR3 runs 17 residues. The CDR3 sequence is CASSQGQGGPGANVLTF. The CDR3 DNA reads TGTGCCAGCAGTCAGGGACAGGGGGGTCCTGGGGCCAACGTCCTGACTTTC.

The rearrangement links TRBV6-5 to TRBJ2-7; tentatively, D is TRBD1 or TRBD2 (5 bases each). The CDR3 consists of 15 residues. From germline, CDR1 is MNHEY and CDR2 SVGAGI. The V end lost 7 bases, the J end lost 7 bases, and 23 bases lay between the germline ends. The CDR3 sequence: CASIPTSGTRGEQYF. For the CDR3, the DNA is TGTGCCAGCATTCCAACCTCGGGGACGCGAGGGGAGCAGTACTTC.

The J gene is TRBJ1-2, the V gene TRBV19; 7 bases are a match to TRBD1. The germline CDR1 and CDR2 sequences are LNHDA and SQIVND (reference sequence). V shed 5 bases and J 5 bases; nucleotides not matched to a gene: 14. This CDR3 region has 16 residues. CDR3 loop: CASSPKGAMSAYGYTF. The CDR3 region has the DNA TGTGCCAGTAGTCCTAAGGGGGCGATGTCCGCATATGGCTACACCTTC.

J is TRBJ2-7 and V is TRBV28; the D is unclear. V lost 2 bases and J lost 4, with 12 bases in between. Germline-derived CDR1 and CDR2 are MDHEN and SYDVKM. This CDR3 region has 14 residues. CDR3 in DNA: TGTGCCAGCAGTTTAAATATCCAGCCGTACGAGCAGTACTTC. It is translated as CASSLNIQPYEQYF.

This chain connects TRBV7-9 to TRBJ1-2, with TRBD1 matching 11 bases. The germline V gene has CDR1 SEHNR and CDR2 FQNEAQ (reference sequence). The CDR3 totals 18 residues. V shed 3 bases, J shed 0 bases, and the junction held 9 bases outside the gene matches. The CDR3 bases are TGTGCCAGCAGCTTCCTACGAAAGGGACAGGGGGCTAACTATGGCTACACCTTC. It is translated as CASSFLRKGQGANYGYTF.

This clonotype was detected only once. The V call is TRBV29-1, the J call TRBJ2-1; TRBD2 agrees at 10 bases. Germline lookup yields CDR1 SQVTM and CDR2 ANQGSEA. J gave up 5 bases and V 3 bases, and 7 bases lay outside the gene matches. This CDR3 comprises 15 residues. The chain's CDR3 is CSVERGLAGDNEQFF. The CDR3 region has the DNA TGCAGCGTTGAGAGGGGGCTAGCGGGGGACAATGAGCAGTTCTTC.

This chain links TRBV20-1 with TRBJ2-7, with 9 positions matching TRBD2. Losses at the gene ends were 4 bases for V and 2 bases for J; bases not matched to a gene: 3. The germline gives CDR1 DFQATT, CDR2 SNEGSKA (reference sequence). The CDR3 is made up of 13 amino acids. CDR3 loop: CSATWTSAYEQYF. CDR3 nucleotides: TGCAGTGCTACCTGGACTAGCGCCTACGAGCAGTACTTC.

This clonotype was recorded once. The V call is TRBV7-8, the J call TRBJ2-7, with D perhaps TRBD2 (6 bases). The CDR3 runs 14 residues. From germline, CDR1 is SGHVS and CDR2 FQNEAQ. V was cut by 0 bases and J by 2 bases, with 8 bases left in between. CDR3 bases: TGTGCCAGCAGCTTAGCTAGCGGACCCTACGAGCAGTACTTC. Protein: CASSLASGPYEQYF.

The V and J genes are TRBV6-2 or TRBV6-3 and TRBJ1-3; the D gene is possibly TRBD1 (5 bases). The CDR3 has 16 residues. CDR1 and CDR2 from the germline V gene are MNHEY and SVGEGT. Trimming took off 0 bases at V and 0 bases at J, with 9 bases between the two ends. The CDR3 protein is CASSYSPGPSGNTIYF. CDR3 coding DNA: TGTGCCAGCAGTTACTCGCCGGGACCCTCTGGAAACACCATATATTTT.

This sequence joins TRBV4-3 and TRBJ1-4; 9 nucleotides agree with TRBD1. CDR1 and CDR2 from the germline V gene are LGHNA and YSLEER. Trimming cost V 0 bases and J 7 bases; bases outside gene matches: 6. CDR3 length: 16 amino acids. The chain's CDR3 is CASSQELGDRAEKLFF. Written as DNA, the CDR3 is TGCGCCAGCAGCCAAGAATTGGGGGACAGGGCTGAAAAACTGTTTTTT.

The V and J genes are TRBV14 and TRBJ1-3; D unclear. Between the trimmed V and J ends, which lost 7 bases and 0 bases, there was a span of 10 bases. Germline V gene sequence: CDR1 SGHDN, CDR2 FVKESK. The CDR3 contains 14 residues. The CDR3 bases are TGTGCCAGCACCCCCCACGGCTCTGGAAACACCATATATTTT. It translates to CASTPHGSGNTIYF.

The chain recombines TRBV7-9 with TRBJ1-1; TRBD1 is a possible D gene (5 bases). Per the germline V gene, CDR1 is SEHNR and CDR2 is FQNEAQ (reference sequence). Trimming pared 6 bases from V and 0 bases from J, leaving 20 bases between. The CDR3 totals 17 residues. The CDR3 DNA sequence: TGTGCCAGCAGGGGTATGGGGCAAAGAGAGGTGAACACTGAAGCTTTCTTT. It translates to CASRGMGQREVNTEAFF.

The V and J genes are TRBV7-2 and TRBJ2-1; the match to TRBD1 covers 11 bases. V was pared by 3 bases and J by 3 bases, with 4 bases of the junction left unmatched. This CDR3 is built from 16 residues. CDR1 is SGHTA, CDR2 FQGNSA, per germline. CDR3 coding DNA: TGTGCCAGCAGCTTGAGGACAGGGGGCTTCTACAATGAGCAGTTCTTC. Protein sequence: CASSLRTGGFYNEQFF. Combining the CDR3 with reference TRBV7-2 and TRBJ2-1 gives the whole variable domain GAGVSQSPSNKVTEKGKDVELRCDPISGHTALYWYRQSLGQGLEFLIYFQGNSAPDKSGLPSDRFSAERTGGSVSTLTIQRTQQEDSAVYLCASSLRTGGFYNEQFFGPGTRLTVL.

The chain joins TRBV29-1 to TRBJ2-3, with TRBD2 matching 10 bases. V was pared by 5 bases and J by 4 bases, with 18 bases of the junction left unmatched. The CDR3 loop spans 18 amino acids. Germline CDR1 reads SQVTM; CDR2 reads ANQGSEA. The CDR3 nucleotides read TGCAGCGTTCCCCCGCTAGCGGGGGCGTTATTGAACTCAGATACGCAGTATTTT. Translation gives CSVPPLAGALLNSDTQYF.

This clonotype was picked up one time. The rearrangement links TRBV5-1 to TRBJ2-7, with D possibly called TRBD1 or TRBD2 (5 bases each). The CDR3 is 14 residues long. Looked up from germline, CDR1 is SGHRS and CDR2 is YFSETQ. Trimming cost V 0 bases and J 3 bases, with 10 bases left between them. Here the CDR3 DNA reads TGCGCCAGCAGCTTGGGGGGGAGTAACTACGAGCAGTACTTC. This sequence encodes CASSLGGSNYEQYF.

This chain links TRBV5-1 with TRBJ1-2; a possible D gene is TRBD1 (6 bases). The CDR3 sequence is 14 residues long. Germline assignment: CDR1 SGHRS and CDR2 YFSETQ. The germline V and J ends were trimmed by 0 bases and 3 bases, with 9 bases remaining between them. CDR3 bases: TGCGCCAGCAGCTTGGCCAACAGGGACTATGGCTACACCTTC. Amino acids: CASSLANRDYGYTF. Looking up the rest from reference TRBV5-1 and TRBJ1-2 gives the full variable domain: KAGVTQTPRYLIKTRGQQVTLSCSPISGHRSVSWYQQTPGQGLQFLFEYFSETQRNKGNFPGRFSGRQFSNSRSEMNVSTLELGDSALYLCASSLANRDYGYTFGSGTRLTVV.

This clonotype appeared a single time. The chain has TRBV20-1 and TRBJ1-5; TRBD1 agrees at 7 bases. Germline CDR1 is DFQATT and CDR2 is SNEGSKA (reference sequence). Germline trimming cut 6 bases from V and 7 bases from J; bases unmatched to any gene: 15. The CDR3 has 15 amino acids. The CDR3 nucleotides are TGCAGTGCCCCAATTCCAGAGGGGGCGGAACAGCCCCAGCATTTT. It specifies CSAPIPEGAEQPQHF.

This rearrangement joins TRBV4-1 to TRBJ1-1; D remains ambiguous. This CDR3 has 13 residues. CDR1 and CDR2 (germline): MGHRA, YSYEKL. Trimming removed 1 base at V and 5 bases at J, with 8 bases between. The CDR3 DNA reads TGCGCCAGCAGCCAAGTATGGGGAACTGAAGCTTTCTTT. It encodes CASSQVWGTEAFF.

The J gene is TRBJ1-1, the V gene TRBV5-1; D is possibly TRBD1 (6 bases). V was clipped by 4 bases and J by 7 bases, with 17 bases between them. The CDR3 totals 14 residues. Germline lookup yields CDR1 SGHRS and CDR2 YFSETQ. The CDR3 coding sequence is TGCGCCAGCAGCGCAGTCGGGGGCCTCGATGAAGCTTTCTTT. Residues: CASSAVGGLDEAFF.

The J gene is TRBJ1-1, the V gene TRBV5-1, with D perhaps matching TRBD1 (6 bases). CDR1 and CDR2 from the germline V gene are SGHRS and YFSETQ. Trimming took off 2 bases at V and 6 bases at J, with 11 bases between the two ends. This CDR3 spans 13 amino acids. CDR3 bases: TGCGCCAGCAGCTTAGGGGGGGACCCTGAAGCTTTCTTT. Translation gives CASSLGGDPEAFF. Together with reference TRBV5-1 and TRBJ1-1, the CDR3 gives the full variable domain: KAGVTQTPRYLIKTRGQQVTLSCSPISGHRSVSWYQQTPGQGLQFLFEYFSETQRNKGNFPGRFSGRQFSNSRSEMNVSTLELGDSALYLCASSLGGDPEAFFGQGTRLTVV.

The chain couples TRBV20-1 to TRBJ2-7; 8 bases align to TRBD1. V lost 6 bases, J lost 5 bases, and 6 bases stayed unmatched. The germline V gene has CDR1 DFQATT and CDR2 SNEGSKA (reference sequence). The CDR3 has 12 residues. The CDR3 region is CSAADRADEQYF. CDR3 nucleotide sequence: TGCAGTGCCGCGGACAGGGCGGACGAGCAGTACTTC.